These 13 T cell receptor beta chains originate from one sample sequenced in a study of shared clonotypes between healthy human individuals. Positively selected for CCR7, the CD45RO-negative cells used as naive CD8 cells excluded terminally differentiated effector memory CD45RA+ cells. TCRdb keeps only in-frame clones here, not all; method: immunoSEQ multiplex PCR. The table lists roughly 1,800,000 clones, about 95% of them singletons. The sample consisted of naive CD8+ T cells sorted from blood. All receptors derive from a man aged 18 to 29 in good health.

The V call is TRBV19, the J call TRBJ2-7; 7 bases match TRBD1. Trimming cost V 10 bases and J 0 bases; bases outside gene matches: 9. Germline CDR1 and CDR2: LNHDA and SQIVND (reference sequence). The CDR3 loop spans 14 amino acids. CDR3 sequence reads: CATKHRGPSYEQYF. Here the CDR3 DNA reads TGTGCCACCAAACACAGGGGCCCCTCCTACGAGCAGTACTTC.

The chain uses TRBV5-1 and TRBJ2-7; D is perhaps TRBD2 (5 bases). This CDR3 has 14 amino acids. V was trimmed by 2 bases and J by 0 bases, leaving 9 bases between them. From germline, CDR1 is SGHRS and CDR2 YFSETQ. The CDR3 DNA reads as TGCGCCAGCAGCTTTGGCGGGCTCTCCTACGAGCAGTACTTC. The encoded protein is CASSFGGLSYEQYF.

The genes are TRBV4-2 and TRBJ1-5; unclear D gene. The V gene's germline CDR1 is LGHNA and CDR2 YNFKEQ. The CDR3 runs 15 residues. The germline V and J ends were trimmed by 0 bases and 2 bases, with 8 bases remaining between them. CDR3 DNA sequence: TGTGCCAGCAGCCAAGATTCCGGGGGCAATCAGCCCCAGCATTTT. The encoded protein is CASSQDSGGNQPQHF.

Comments on this clone: The same CDR3 can be traced to other DNA sequences in this sample. The CDR3 DNA follows: TGTGCCAGCAGCCCACGAGAATCCTACGAGCAGTACTTC. Translated, it gives CASSPRESYEQYF. This chain joins TRBV7-9 and TRBJ2-7; D gene ambiguous. The CDR3 is 13 residues long. From germline, CDR1 is SEHNR and CDR2 FQNEAQ (reference sequence). Trimming pared 5 bases from V and 1 base from J, leaving 9 bases between.

This clone appeared a single time. The V gene is TRBV27, the J gene TRBJ2-3; 9 bases are shared with TRBD1. The CDR3 has 17 residues. From germline, CDR1 is MNHEY and CDR2 SMNVEV (reference sequence). The V segment lost 4 bases and the J segment 2 bases; nucleotides outside the gene matches: 10. The CDR3 DNA follows: TGTGCCAGCAGTTCCTATCCGGGACAGGGTCTCACAGATACGCAGTATTTT. Protein sequence: CASSSYPGQGLTDTQYF.

Written as DNA, the CDR3 is TGCAGCGTTGACGAAGAAGACATAATGAACACTGAAGCTTTCTTT. Translation gives CSVDEEDIMNTEAFF. The chain couples TRBV29-1 to TRBJ1-1; the D is unclear. The CDR3 consists of 15 residues. Germline CDR1 reads SQVTM; CDR2 reads ANQGSEA. V was clipped by 3 bases and J by 0 bases, with 14 bases between them.

As to this clone: The sample holds other DNA sequences that translate to the same CDR3. The chain recombines TRBV30 with TRBJ2-7, with no clear D. Germline CDR1 GTSNPN, CDR2 SVGIG (reference sequence). V gave up 0 bases and J gave up 4 bases, with 7 bases separating them. This CDR3 has 12 residues. CDR3 sequence reads: CAWSVEGYEQYF. The CDR3 DNA reads as TGTGCCTGGAGTGTAGAAGGGTACGAGCAGTACTTC.

Only one count was recorded for this clone. This rearrangement joins TRBV12-2 to TRBJ2-7; no check of the table's D call, TRBD1, against the DNA was made. TRBV12-2 is a pseudogene locus. There are 16 residues in the CDR3. The CDR3 region is CASSRSVEDISYEQYF. The CDR3 nucleotides read TGTGCCAGCAGCCGCTCTGTAGAGGACATCTCCTACGAGCAGTACTTC.

Notes on this clone: This sample includes further DNA sequences coding for the same CDR3. The V gene is TRBV5-4, the J gene TRBJ2-7, with D perhaps TRBD1 (5 bases). CDR1 and CDR2 from the germline V gene are SGHNT and YYREEE (reference sequence). The CDR3 loop spans 13 amino acids. V lost 4 bases to trimming and J lost 2 bases, with 10 bases between them. Here the CDR3 reads CASSPDTTYEQYF. The CDR3 DNA reads TGTGCCAGCAGCCCGGACACAACCTACGAGCAGTACTTC.

The rearrangement joins TRBV7-6 to TRBJ2-2, with 9 bases identical to TRBD2. This CDR3 contains 16 residues. CDR1 is SGHVS, CDR2 FNYEAQ, per germline. The junction had 9 bases not matched to a gene; V was cut back by 5 bases and J by 5 bases. Written as DNA, the CDR3 is TGTGCCAGCAGCCTGGGCCCGGGACTAGCAACCGGGGAGCTGTTTTTT. This gives the protein CASSLGPGLATGELFF.

V and J are TRBV13 and TRBJ2-5, with 10 bases lining up with TRBD2. This CDR3 contains 14 residues. Germline trimming cut 7 bases from V and 2 bases from J; bases unmatched to any gene: 4. Germline-derived CDR1 and CDR2 are PRHDT and FYEKMQ (reference sequence). CDR3 loop: CASTFSGGQETQYF. The CDR3 DNA sequence: TGTGCCAGCACCTTTAGCGGGGGGCAAGAGACCCAGTACTTC.

The V and J genes are TRBV6-6 and TRBJ2-5, with D possibly TRBD2 on 7 matching bases. This CDR3 region has 14 residues. V shed 6 bases and J shed 2 bases, with 13 bases lying between them. CDR1 and CDR2 (germline): MNHNY, SVGAGI (reference sequence). CDR3 sequence reads: CASSAGAGQETQYF. The CDR3 DNA reads as TGTGCCAGCAGCGCGGGGGCCGGACAAGAGACCCAGTACTTC.

This rearrangement joins TRBV28 to TRBJ2-7; 8 bases fit TRBD2. CDR1 is MDHEN, CDR2 SYDVKM, per germline. This CDR3 has 14 amino acids. The J segment lost 0 bases and the V segment lost 7 bases, leaving 5 bases of the junction unmatched. Here the CDR3 reads CASMVAGSSYEQYF. The CDR3 bases are TGTGCCAGCATGGTAGCGGGGAGCTCCTACGAGCAGTACTTC.